This T cell receptor beta chain was identified during a study of identical twins. Germline V gene sequence: CDR1 MNHEY, CDR2 SVGAGI. CDR3 length equals 15 residues. Between the trimmed V and J ends, which lost 4 bases and 2 bases, there was a span of 13 bases. The sample holds a few counts of this clonotype. TCRdb re-called the 5' RACE reads through MiXCR, storing one row per CDR3 protein. The sample lists about 660,000 distinct CDR3 sequences, 8.6% occurring once. Separately, the same data were catalogued under a study of yellow fever vaccine responses in identical twins.

This TCR was sampled from a woman under 30 in good health. Specimen: PBMCs. V and J are TRBV6-5 and TRBJ2-3; TRBD1 or TRBD2 may be the D gene (5 bases each). The CDR3 DNA sequence: TGTGCCAGCAGTTTGGTCGGGGCCCCCACAGATACGCAGTATTTT. Amino acids: CASSLVGAPTDTQYF.